Sequencing of this T cell receptor beta chain was carried out in a study of blood T cell repertoires in COVID-19. Study summary: Sites in the United States, Italy and Spain provided acute and convalescent COVID-19 samples.

In the study's own analysis: Cell counts per sample came from amplifying reference gene primers. This table comes from immunoSEQ multiplex PCR, and its TCRdb copy is limited to in-frame clones, with some not included. V, J and clone size are taken as reported in that table, and D and trimming were inferred from the DNA itself. Of 180,000 or so clones listed, approximately 91% were seen once; the top ten hold under 2%. This clone has only one observation. Sequencing was carried out using peripheral blood. This sequence originates from a man aged 18 to 29 with active or convalescent COVID-19.

CDR3 in amino acids: CASSTGTSAYNEQFF. The CDR3 DNA sequence: TGTGCCAGCTCAACCGGGACTAGCGCCTACAATGAGCAGTTCTTC. This rearrangement joins TRBV18 to TRBJ2-1; 10 bases fit TRBD2. Per the germline V gene, CDR1 is KGHSH and CDR2 is LQKENI. This CDR3 is built from 15 residues. V shed 5 bases and J 2 bases; nucleotides not matched to a gene: 3.